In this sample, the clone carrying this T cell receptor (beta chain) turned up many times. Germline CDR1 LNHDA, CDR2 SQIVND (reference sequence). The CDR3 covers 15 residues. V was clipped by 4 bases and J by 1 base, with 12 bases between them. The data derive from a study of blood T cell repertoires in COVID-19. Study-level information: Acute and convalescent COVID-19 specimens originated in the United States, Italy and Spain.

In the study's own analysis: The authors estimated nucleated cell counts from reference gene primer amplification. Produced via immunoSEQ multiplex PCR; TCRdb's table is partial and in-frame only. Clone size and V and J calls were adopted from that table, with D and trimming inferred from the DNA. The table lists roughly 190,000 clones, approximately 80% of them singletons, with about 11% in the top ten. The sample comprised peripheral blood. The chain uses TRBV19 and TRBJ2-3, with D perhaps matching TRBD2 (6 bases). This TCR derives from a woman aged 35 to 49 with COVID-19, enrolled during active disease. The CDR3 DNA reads TGTGCCAGTAGTAAGGTCGGAGGGGGCACAGATACGCAGTATTTT. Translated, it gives CASSKVGGGTDTQYF.